Sequencing of this T cell receptor beta chain was carried out in a study of blood T cell repertoires in COVID-19. In the study overall: COVID-19 samples, acute and convalescent, were from the United States, Italy and Spain.

This CDR3 is built from 17 residues. From germline, CDR1 is SGHTA and CDR2 FQGNSA. The V and J ends lost 5 bases and 0 bases respectively, with 16 bases between them. Study processing details: Cell counts per sample came from amplifying reference gene primers. Using immunoSEQ multiplex PCR, the repertoire was profiled, and TCRdb retains in-frame clones only, with some absent. V and J calls and clone size are those listed in that table; D and trimming were worked out from the DNA. There are about 300,000 clones in the sample; around 90% occur only once, and roughly 5.2% lies in the top ten. Study members were between about 18 and 95 years old and lived in 24 US regions. Participant-reported clinical history was the basis for cohort assignment.

The sequence was collected from a man between 60 and 70 years old who had recovered from COVID-19. The chain couples TRBV7-2 to TRBJ1-4; weak D call: TRBD1 (5 bases). Sequenced material: PBMCs or T cells enriched from blood (not recorded which). CDR3 in amino acids: CASSPRTGGATNEKLFF. For the CDR3, the DNA is TGTGCCAGCAGCCCTCGGACGGGGGGAGCAACTAATGAAAAACTGTTTTTT.